The clone carrying this T cell receptor (beta chain) was observed a few times. Germline V lookup: CDR1 LNHDA, CDR2 SQIVND (reference sequence). J was trimmed by 6 bases and V by 5 bases; bases with no gene match: 7. The CDR3 has 14 residues. Authors of the study amplified TCR beta CDR3 regions from RNA transcripts. HTBI primers were the set used in a first-round RT-PCR of the TCR CDR3. A single record per CDR3 protein comes from TCRdb applying MiXCR to the multiplex PCR reads. The sample includes approximately 420,000 distinct CDR3 sequences, 15% seen only once; the top ten take about 30%. The data were obtained in a study of T cells in Graves' hyperthyroidism and ophthalmopathy.

The chain couples TRBV19 to TRBJ1-1; 9 nucleotides align to TRBD1. The sequencing sample was made of blood. The TCR originated in a woman in her thirties with Graves' hyperthyroidism. This CDR3 reads CASSATGGLAEAFF. In nucleotides, the CDR3 is TGTGCCAGTAGTGCAACAGGGGGCCTAGCTGAAGCTTTCTTT.